This T cell receptor beta chain was sequenced during a study of T cells in Graves' hyperthyroidism and ophthalmopathy (dated by TCRdb to the late 2010s). Study-wide context: Peripheral blood samples were taken at the time of initial diagnosis, prior to any treatment. A discovery cohort of about a hundred patients, 43 with Graves' ophthalmopathy and approximately 57 with stable Graves' hyperthyroidism, was used to find distinguishing TCR V-J signatures. Prospective prediction of ophthalmopathy was tested in an independent validation cohort consisting of about 20 hyperthyroidism patients and some 15 patients who later progressed to ophthalmopathy. The 100 or so discovery patients were divided at random into training and test sets in a 7:3 ratio. In addition, the study compared T-cell repertoires in thyroid tissue and in blood from about 6 Graves' hyperthyroidism patients. After blood sampling, hyperthyroidism patients were treated with methimazole at a starting dose of 30 mg daily, and ophthalmopathy patients were treated with high-dose intravenous methylprednisolone. According to the paper, TCR Vbeta CDR3 sequencing was carried out on about 140 peripheral blood samples, which came from approximately 43 ophthalmopathy, approximately 78 hyperthyroidism and approximately 17 progressor patients.

In the ophthalmopathy patients, disease was moderately to severely active, with a Clinical Activity Score of 3 or more, a NOSPECS grade of 4 or more, and a duration of less than 3 months. Any patient with an uncontrolled infection, another autoimmune disease, pregnancy or lactation was excluded. Diagnoses relied on clinical symptoms, serum thyroxine and TRAb, thyroid ultrasound and orbital computed tomography. Ficoll-Paque density gradient centrifugation was used to isolate PBMCs from under 11 ml of fresh peripheral blood. Total RNA was extracted with Trizol reagent, and quality was checked on an Agilent 2100 Bioanalyzer. At the junction V is shortened by 3 bases and J by 3 bases; bases outside the gene matches: 6. The CDR3 starts with the cysteine, ends with the phenylalanine, and has 14 residues. The kept DNA is CDR3 alone, 42 bases in frame from the first base. The CDR1 and CDR2 encoded by the germline V gene (reference sequence) are DFQATT and SNEGSKA.

This clonotype was picked up many times. No antigen is known for it. The sample holds no much larger clone one base away, and base qualities are not on file. General findings and caveats noted by the study authors: A 13 V-J signature model separated ophthalmopathy from stable hyperthyroidism, with approximately 86% sensitivity and 81% to 83% specificity in cross-validation and 80%/75% in testing. No statistical method was used to fix the sample size in advance, and group allocation was not hidden from the investigators. In validation, the model predicted progression to ophthalmopathy a median of approximately 6.6 months before onset, with roughly 68% sensitivity and roughly 72% specificity. Most expanded thyroid clonotypes (frequency above 0.001) were also detected in blood, a finding suggesting that blood repertoires may reflect thyroid immune responses.

The TCR beta CDR3 regions were amplified from the RNA transcripts. A first-round RT-PCR of the TCR CDR3 used the HTBI primer set with the Qiagen OneStep RT-PCR kit. Libraries were constructed in a second round of multiplex PCR, after which size selection and purification were carried out. Libraries were sequenced paired-end with 100 bp reads on an Illumina HiSeq2000. As for the authors' bioinformatics: SOAPnuke was used to process the raw data, removing reads that contained adapters or uncalled bases, had a mean Phred below 15, or lacked an exact match to the constant primer or identifier. High-quality paired reads were merged with COPE v1.2.5, and unique nucleotide sequences were defined as clonotypes. MiTCR v1.1 was used to align the clonotypes against IMGT TRBV, TRBD and TRBJ reference segments. Only V-J combinations with frequency above 0.0001, covering roughly 99% of repertoires, were analysed. A TCS score was defined as the ratio of F50 (clonal expansion) to E x V (chaos), with BLOSUM62-based TCRdist applied between CDR3 peptides within each V-J. Welch's t-statistics and random forest reduced around 510 V-J features to under 15, which were used in a naive Bayes classifier (R e1071). TCRdb reprocessed the public reads (quality trimming at Q25 with fastp, clone calling with MiXCR) and kept in-frame beta chains. Every CDR3 protein is listed once, alongside the most common genes and DNA of its rows. The V and J calls reflect TCRdb's pipeline rather than the authors' work. The sample table records roughly 400,000 distinct CDR3 sequences; about an eighth of these occur just once. 25% to 30% of the sample is held by the ten biggest clonotypes.

The sample was blood. The chain joins TRBV20-1 to TRBJ1-1, with 8 junctional bases fitting TRBD1. The sequence came from a man in his fifties with Graves' ophthalmopathy. The DNA sequence reads TGCAGTGCTAGGGCAGGGGGCGCCGACACTGAAGCTTTCTTT. Translated, this gives CSARAGGADTEAFF.